The TCR beta chain under discussion was sequenced for a study of control samples from healthy donors and cancer patients. Profiled with immunoSEQ multiplex PCR; TCRdb holds only in-frame clones, not every one. Among around 120,000 clones listed, around 90% were seen once. V shed 3 bases and J shed 7 bases, with 22 bases lying between them. This CDR3 has 16 residues. Germline loops: CDR1 SGHDT, CDR2 YYEEEE. Material: blood. The TCR sequence derives from a woman aged 70-85 years in good health. The rearrangement uses TRBV5-6 and TRBJ1-2; D gene ambiguous. The CDR3 protein is CASSSGGQALLGGYTF. CDR3 in DNA: TGTGCCAGCAGCTCCGGTGGGCAGGCCTTACTCGGTGGCTACACCTTC.